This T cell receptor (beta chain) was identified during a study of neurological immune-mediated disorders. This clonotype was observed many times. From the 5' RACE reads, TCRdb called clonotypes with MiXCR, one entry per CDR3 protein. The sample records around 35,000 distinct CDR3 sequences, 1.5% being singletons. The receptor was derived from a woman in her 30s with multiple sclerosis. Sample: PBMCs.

CDR3 sequence reads: CASRVTGGAPHEQFF. The CDR3 coding sequence is TGTGCCAGCAGGGTGACAGGGGGCGCCCCTCATGAGCAGTTCTTC. The chain couples TRBV5-5 to TRBJ2-1, with 10 bases that match TRBD1. The ends lost 5 bases at V and 8 bases at J; junction bases unmatched: 10. The germline gives CDR1 SGHKS, CDR2 YYEKEE (reference sequence). This CDR3 is 15 amino acids long.